This TCR beta chain was sequenced during a study of T-cell reconstitution after alpha-beta-depleted transplantation in children (dated by TCRdb to the mid-2010s). Looking at the study overall: The study quantitatively tracked T-cell immune reconstitution after TCRalphabeta/CD19-depleted allogeneic hematopoietic cell transplantation in children using TCR repertoire profiling.

V ends up 2 bases short and J 8 bases short, with an unmatched junction base count of 7. The germline V gene (reference sequence) gives CDR1 as SGHKS and CDR2 as YYEKEE. Taken from cysteine to phenylalanine, the CDR3 has 15 residues. The retained sequence is limited to the CDR3, 45 bases, with the frame set at the first base. This clonotype was seen repeatedly, ten times or more. Its target antigen remains unknown. Base qualities are not recorded, but no much larger clone differs from it by a single base. Library construction relied on PCR. This sample was sequenced with an Illumina HiSeq 2500. Molecular barcoding was employed in the preparation of TCR libraries, with unique molecular identifiers being used to normalize TCRbeta repertoire quantification. TCRdb itself trimmed the public reads at Q25 with fastp, ran MiXCR and retained productive beta chains. Entries that share a CDR3 protein sequence are merged under the most common genes and DNA. The sample yields 490,000 or so distinct CDR3 sequences; 9.5% to 15% were counted once. Clones ranked in the top ten supply about 6% of the sample.

Sequenced material: PBMCs from the stem cell graft donor, taken from the stem cell graft. The chain employs TRBV5-5 and TRBJ2-2; 9 central nucleotides agree with TRBD1. This TCR came from a human donor who donated a stem cell graft to a child with combined immunodeficiency. The CDR3 protein: CASSFMRDREGELFF. The DNA reads as follows: TGTGCCAGCAGCTTTATGAGGGACAGGGAAGGGGAGCTGTTTTTT.